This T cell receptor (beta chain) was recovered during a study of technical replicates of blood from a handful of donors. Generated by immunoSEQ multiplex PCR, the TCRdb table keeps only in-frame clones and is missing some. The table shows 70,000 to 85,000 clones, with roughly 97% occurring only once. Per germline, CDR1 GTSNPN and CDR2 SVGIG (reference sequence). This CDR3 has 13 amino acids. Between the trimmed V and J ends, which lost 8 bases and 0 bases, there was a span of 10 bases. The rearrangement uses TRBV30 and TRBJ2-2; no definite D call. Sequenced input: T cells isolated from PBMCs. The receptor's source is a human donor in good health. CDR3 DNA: TGTGCCCTTACCGGAGCGAACACCGGGGAGCTGTTTTTT. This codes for CALTGANTGELFF.